The present T cell receptor beta chain was sequenced within a study of T cells in Graves' hyperthyroidism and ophthalmopathy. The TCR beta CDR3 regions underwent amplification using RNA transcripts as the source. First-round RT-PCR of the TCR CDR3 relied on the HTBI primer set. MiXCR, run by TCRdb on the multiplex PCR reads, gives a single entry per CDR3 protein. The data show about 540,000 distinct CDR3 sequences, with about half seen just once and about 8.3% held by the top ten. Concerning this clonotype: Its specificity is not known.

Germline CDR1 is LNHDA and CDR2 is SQIVND (reference sequence). The length of the CDR3 is 15 residues. Trimming at V came to 5 bases and at J to 6 bases, leaving 8 bases not matched to a gene. For Graves' hyperthyroidism to be stable, ophthalmopathy could not progress within 18 months. With a duration under 2 months, the hyperthyroidism was newly diagnosed in patients aged 18 to 65. Whole-study findings and limits: Prediction of ophthalmopathy progression came a median around 6.5 months pre-onset. The authors' 13 V-J model separated ophthalmopathy from stable hyperthyroidism.

The TCR sequence derives from a woman younger than 35 with Graves' hyperthyroidism. The chain has TRBV19 and TRBJ2-1; 9 bases align to TRBD2. Sequencing was performed on peripheral blood or thyroid tissue (not recorded which). CDR3 coding DNA: TGTGCCAGTAGTGCCCGGGCTAGCGGGACCAATGAGCAGTTCTTC. Residues: CASSARASGTNEQFF.